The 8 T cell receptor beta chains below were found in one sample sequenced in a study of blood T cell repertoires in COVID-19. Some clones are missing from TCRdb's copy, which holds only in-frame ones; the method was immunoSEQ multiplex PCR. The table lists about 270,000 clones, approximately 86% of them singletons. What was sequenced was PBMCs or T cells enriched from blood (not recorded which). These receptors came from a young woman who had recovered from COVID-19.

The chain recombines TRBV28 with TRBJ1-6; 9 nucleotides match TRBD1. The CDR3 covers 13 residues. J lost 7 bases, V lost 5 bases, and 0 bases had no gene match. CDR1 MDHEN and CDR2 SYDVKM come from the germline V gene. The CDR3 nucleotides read TGTGCCAGCAGTGACAGGGGGAATTCACCCCTCCACTTT. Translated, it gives CASSDRGNSPLHF.

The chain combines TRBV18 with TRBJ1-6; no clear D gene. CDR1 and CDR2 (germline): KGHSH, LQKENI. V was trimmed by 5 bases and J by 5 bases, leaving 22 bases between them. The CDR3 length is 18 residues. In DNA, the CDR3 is TGTGCCAGCTCAGAACCTGGTCGCCTAGAAAGTAATAATTCACCCCTCCACTTT. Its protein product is CASSEPGRLESNNSPLHF.

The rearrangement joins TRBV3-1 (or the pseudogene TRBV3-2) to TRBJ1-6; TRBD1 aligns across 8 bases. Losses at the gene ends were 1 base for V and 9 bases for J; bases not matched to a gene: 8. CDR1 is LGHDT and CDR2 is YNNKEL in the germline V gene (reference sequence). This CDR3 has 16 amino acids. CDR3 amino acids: CASSQGLTGVSSPLHF. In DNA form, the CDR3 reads TGTGCCAGCAGCCAAGGTTTGACAGGGGTCAGTTCACCCCTCCACTTT.

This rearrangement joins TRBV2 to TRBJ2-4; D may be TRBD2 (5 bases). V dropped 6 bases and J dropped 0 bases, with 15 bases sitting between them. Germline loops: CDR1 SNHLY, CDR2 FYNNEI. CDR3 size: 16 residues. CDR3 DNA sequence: TGTGCCAGCAGAACCGGGGTTTCACAAGCCAAAAACATTCAGTACTTC. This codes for CASRTGVSQAKNIQYF.

CDR3 bases: TGCGCCAGCAGCCCCCCGGGTTACAATGAGCAGTTCTTC. The encoded protein is CASSPPGYNEQFF. V usage is TRBV4-1 and J usage is TRBJ2-1, with unresolved D. In germline, CDR1 is MGHRA, CDR2 YSYEKL. The CDR3 contains 13 residues. The V end was cut by 4 bases, the J end by 4 bases, with 8 bases between.

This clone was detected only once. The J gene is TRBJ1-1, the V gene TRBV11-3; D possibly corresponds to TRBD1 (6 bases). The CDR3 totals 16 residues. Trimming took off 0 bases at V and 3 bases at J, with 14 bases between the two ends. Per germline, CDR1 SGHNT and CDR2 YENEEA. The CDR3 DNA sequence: TGTGCCAGCAGCTTAGAGGGGGCGCATTGGGACACTGAAGCTTTCTTT. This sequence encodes CASSLEGAHWDTEAFF.

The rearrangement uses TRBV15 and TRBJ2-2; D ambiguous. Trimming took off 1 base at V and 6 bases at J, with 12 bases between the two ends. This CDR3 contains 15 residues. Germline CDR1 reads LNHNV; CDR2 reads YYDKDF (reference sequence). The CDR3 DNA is TGTGCCACCAGCAGAGGGCAGCAGCAGGCCGGGGAGCTGTTTTTT. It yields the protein CATSRGQQQAGELFF.

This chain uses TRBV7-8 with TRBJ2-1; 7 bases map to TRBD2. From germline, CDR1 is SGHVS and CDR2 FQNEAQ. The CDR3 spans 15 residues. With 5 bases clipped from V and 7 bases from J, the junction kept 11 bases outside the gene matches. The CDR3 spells CASSPGAGYGNEQFF. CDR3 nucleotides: TGTGCCAGCAGCCCTGGAGCGGGATATGGGAATGAGCAGTTCTTC.